This TCR beta chain was obtained from a study of CD8 T cells in ankylosing spondylitis listed by TCRdb under 2017. Concerning the study at large: The study set out to find disease-linked TCR variants by profiling T cell receptor beta repertoires in ankylosing spondylitis patients and healthy donors. The whole study cohort included 85 to 120 healthy donors and 20 to 30 ankylosing spondylitis patients. Peripheral blood samples were taken, and synovial fluid was additionally collected from ankylosing spondylitis patients. Overall results and qualifications from the work: A TCR beta motif made up of several highly homologous amino acid variants appeared to be characteristic of blood from ankylosing spondylitis patients. Some of the motif variants had been reported before in the synovial fluid and blood of reactive arthritis patients, a finding that suggests common disease-initiation mechanisms. In peripheral blood, the disease-linked clones were found at relatively low frequencies and had a CD8+ phenotype. The disease-linked clones were reported as significantly enriched in matched synovial fluid samples from ankylosing spondylitis patients.

Synovial fluid samples were matched to blood samples from the same ankylosing spondylitis patients. Sequenced on an Illumina HiSeq 2500. TCR beta libraries were prepared by quantitative 5'-RACE with molecular barcodes. The authors' analysis ran thus. To identify disease-linked TCR variants, a new computational method was used, one built on a probabilistic model of VDJ rearrangement. TCRdb itself trimmed the public reads at Q25 with fastp, ran MiXCR and retained productive beta chains. Rows matching on CDR3 protein sequence are summarized as one entry with the most common DNA and genes. The V and J calls were not made by the authors but by TCRdb's processing. Counted in this sample were approximately 110,000 distinct CDR3 sequences; around 24% of them appeared once. The ten largest clones take up 9% to 15% of the sample. Many counts were recorded for this clonotype. What antigen it recognizes has not been identified. No base qualities exist here, and no much larger clone lies one base off it.

Sequencing input: synovial fluid, either unsorted or a sorted T cell fraction (not recorded which). The sequence came from a male donor with ankylosing spondylitis.

CDR3 sequence: CASGSTGIFSEAFF. The nucleotide sequence reads as follows: TGTGCCAGCGGCTCCACAGGGATATTCTCTGAAGCTTTCTTT. This chain is built from TRBV5-6 and TRBJ1-1, with TRBD1 as a weak D call on 6 bases. V and J are truncated by 7 bases and 6 bases respectively, leaving an intervening sequence of 19 bases. The CDR3 holds 14 amino acids from the cysteine to the phenylalanine. The kept DNA is CDR3 alone, 42 bases in frame from the first base. Via the germline V gene, CDR1 is SGHDT and CDR2 YYEEEE.